This TCR beta chain was observed in a study of cytomegalovirus exposure and HLA in healthy donors. Study outcomes and limitations: One cluster of highly shared sequence variants probably arose as a sequencing artifact. Analysis performed later found about 18,000 TCR beta sequences associated with HLA alleles at 0.05 false discovery rate. The study recorded 164 TCR beta chains that were cytomegalovirus-associated. Prior analysis indicated that the majority of TCR beta V segments exhibited productivity approximately 90% or approximately 30% of the time.

This clone has just a few counts. Its specificity is unknown. The PCR contained 60 Vbeta and 13 Jbeta primers. Libraries were prepared by immunoSEQ multiplex PCR; TCRdb keeps only in-frame clonotypes and omits some of them. The data contain approximately 82,000 clones, 9.5% to 13% of them singletons. The CDR3 is 13 residues long. The V gene lost 4 bases and the J gene lost 9 bases, with 13 bases spanning the gap. Germline CDR1 and CDR2: MDHEN and SYDVKM. This chain connects TRBV28 to TRBJ2-1, with a weak D call TRBD2 (5 bases). The sequence was collected from a man aged 55 to 70 in good health and CMV-seropositive. The specimen was PBMCs. CDR3 bases: TGTGCCAGCAGTTCTTACAGCGGAAGTGAGCAGTTCTTC. It encodes CASSSYSGSEQFF.